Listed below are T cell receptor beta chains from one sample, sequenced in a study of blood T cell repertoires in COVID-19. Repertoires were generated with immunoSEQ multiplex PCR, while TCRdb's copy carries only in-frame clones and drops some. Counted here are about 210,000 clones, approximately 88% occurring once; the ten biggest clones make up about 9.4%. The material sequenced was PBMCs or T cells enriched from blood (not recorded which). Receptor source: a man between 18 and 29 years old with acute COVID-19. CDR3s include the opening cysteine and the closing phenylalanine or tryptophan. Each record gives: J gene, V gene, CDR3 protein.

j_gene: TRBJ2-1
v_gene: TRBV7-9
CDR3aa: CASSLGPGTGRYNEQFF

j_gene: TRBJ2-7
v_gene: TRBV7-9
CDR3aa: CASTGAESSYEQYF

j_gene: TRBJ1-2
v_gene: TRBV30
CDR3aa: CAWEGTGGSNGYTF

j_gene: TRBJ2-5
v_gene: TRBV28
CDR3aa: CASSQFLTGQGTQYF

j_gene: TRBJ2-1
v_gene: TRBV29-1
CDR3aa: CSVRTGSGQFF

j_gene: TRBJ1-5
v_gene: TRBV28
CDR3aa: CASSLSGTGIQPQHF

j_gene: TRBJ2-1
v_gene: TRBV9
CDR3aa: CASSFGTGGRNEQFF

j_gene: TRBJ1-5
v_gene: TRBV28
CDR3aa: CASSLSSGQGGQPQHF

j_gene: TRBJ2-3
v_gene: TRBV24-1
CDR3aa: CASAGQGGTDTQYF

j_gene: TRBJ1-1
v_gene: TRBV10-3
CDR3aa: CAISEKGMNTEAFF

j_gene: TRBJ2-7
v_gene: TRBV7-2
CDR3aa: CASSLFEAEQQYF

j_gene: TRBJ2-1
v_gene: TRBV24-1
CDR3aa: CATRSFSYNEQFF

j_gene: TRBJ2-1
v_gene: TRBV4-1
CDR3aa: CASSQVTLVDEQFF

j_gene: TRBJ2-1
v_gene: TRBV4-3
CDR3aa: CASSQVLASNNEQFF

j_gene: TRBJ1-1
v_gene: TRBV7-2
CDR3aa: CASSLDRLGGTEAFF

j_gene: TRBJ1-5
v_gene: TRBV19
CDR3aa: CASSILGNQPQHF

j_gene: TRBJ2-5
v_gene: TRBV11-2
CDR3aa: CASSLGRAGGPETQYF

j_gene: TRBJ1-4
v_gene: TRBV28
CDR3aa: CASRYTGLNEKLFF

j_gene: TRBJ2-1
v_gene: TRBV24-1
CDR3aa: CATSDLREGDEQFF

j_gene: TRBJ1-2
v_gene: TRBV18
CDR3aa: CASLDAGAATYGYTF